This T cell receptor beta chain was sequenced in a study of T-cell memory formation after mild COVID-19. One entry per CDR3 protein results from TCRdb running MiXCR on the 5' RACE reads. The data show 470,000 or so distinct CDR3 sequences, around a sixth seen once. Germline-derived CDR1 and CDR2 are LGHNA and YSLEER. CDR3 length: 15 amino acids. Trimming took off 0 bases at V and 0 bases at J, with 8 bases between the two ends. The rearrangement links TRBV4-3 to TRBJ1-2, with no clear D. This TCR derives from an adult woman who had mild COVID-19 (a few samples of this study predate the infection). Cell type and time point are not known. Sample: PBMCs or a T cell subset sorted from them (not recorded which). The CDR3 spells CASSQDRAPNYGYTF. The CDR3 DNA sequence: TGCGCCAGCAGCCAAGATAGGGCACCTAACTATGGCTACACCTTC.